This T cell receptor beta chain emerged from a study of T cell responses to AZD1222 COVID-19 vaccine. Study results and limitations: After two AZD1222 doses, spike-specific TCR breadth and depth rose versus day 0. The study identified only five to seven AZD1222 recipients as seropositive at baseline.

With respect to this clone: The target antigen is unknown.

V was pared by 4 bases and J by 4 bases, with 14 bases between. Germline values: CDR1 SGHDT, CDR2 YYEEEE. CDR3 size: 15 residues. The data were produced by immunoSEQ multiplex PCR, yet TCRdb's version contains in-frame clones alone and is incomplete. Seen here are roughly 100,000 clones, roughly nine tenths observed once, and the top ten hold less than 4%. The receptor comes from an adult who received the MenACWY meningococcal vaccine as a control. The material sequenced was peripheral blood, taken 28 days after the second dose of the MenACWY control vaccine. V is TRBV5-6 and J is TRBJ1-4; no firm D call. The CDR3 DNA reads as TGTGCCAGCAGCCATCAGTTATCCAATAATGAAAAACTGTTTTTT. Its protein product is CASSHQLSNNEKLFF.